Presented here are 7 T cell receptor beta chains from one specimen sequenced in a study of graft-versus-host responses after intestinal transplantation. No antigen has been assigned to these receptors. TCRdb's table, derived via immunoSEQ multiplex PCR, lists solely in-frame clones and lacks some. This table has 95,000 to 110,000 clones, approximately 86% appearing once. The sample was unstimulated CD4+ T cells sorted from spleen or lymph node cells, taken before transplant. These receptors all stem from a human donor who was the organ donor for an intestinal transplant.

This chain uses TRBV6-6 with TRBJ2-7; D remains unclear. This CDR3 is 12 amino acids long. The V end lost 2 bases, the J end lost 3 bases, and 5 bases lay between the germline ends. Germline V gene sequence: CDR1 MNHNY, CDR2 SVGAGI (reference sequence). CDR3 amino acids: CASSYDLYEQYF. CDR3 DNA: TGTGCCAGCAGTTACGACCTCTACGAGCAGTACTTC.

This chain joins TRBV5-1 and TRBJ2-5; 11 nucleotides agree with TRBD1. The germline V gene has CDR1 SGHRS and CDR2 YFSETQ. J was trimmed by 4 bases and V by 4 bases; bases with no gene match: 12. This CDR3 spans 17 amino acids. The CDR3 reads CASSAGQGARAGETQYF. The CDR3 coding sequence is TGCGCCAGCAGCGCCGGACAGGGGGCGAGGGCAGGAGAGACCCAGTACTTC.

CDR3 residues: CASSLDVMSAEEWNQPQHF. CDR3 bases: TGCGCCAGCAGCTTGGATGTTATGTCGGCAGAGGAGTGGAATCAGCCCCAGCATTTT. V and J are TRBV5-1 and TRBJ1-5; no definite D call. Germline V gene data show CDR1 as SGHRS and CDR2 as YFSETQ. The CDR3 spans 19 residues. Trimming took off 0 bases at V and 4 bases at J, with 23 bases between the two ends.

The chain links TRBV10-2 to TRBJ1-1; perhaps TRBD1 as D (5 bases). The CDR3 is made up of 17 amino acids. Germline lookup yields CDR1 WSHSY and CDR2 SAAADI. Trimming stripped 0 bases from V and 1 base from J, with 15 bases between. This CDR3 is CASSESEGQAENTEAFF. DNA for the CDR3: TGCGCCAGCAGTGAGTCGGAGGGGCAGGCGGAGAACACTGAAGCTTTCTTT.

This clone was recorded only once. The chain joins TRBV6-6 to TRBJ2-6, with D possibly called TRBD1 or TRBD2 (6 bases each). From germline, CDR1 is MNHNY and CDR2 SVGAGI (reference sequence). Trimming removed 5 bases from V and 0 bases from J, with 11 bases in between. The CDR3 covers 16 residues. CDR3 in amino acids: CASSKGGNSGANVLTF. The CDR3 DNA follows: TGTGCCAGCAGTAAAGGGGGGAACTCTGGGGCCAACGTCCTGACTTTC.

The rearrangement links TRBV6-6 to TRBJ2-7; tentatively, D is TRBD1 (6 bases). This CDR3 comprises 12 residues. The V end lost 9 bases, the J end lost 7 bases, and 16 bases lay between the germline ends. Germline-derived CDR1 and CDR2 are MNHNY and SVGAGI (reference sequence). The CDR3, as DNA: TGTGCCAGTGGACACGCGCAGGGGGAGCAGTACTTC. Protein sequence: CASGHAQGEQYF.

This clone came up once. The chain is built from TRBV6-5 and TRBJ1-1; 8 bases fit TRBD1. Germline V CDR1 and CDR2: MNHEY, SVGAGI. This CDR3 is built from 14 residues. The V gene end was trimmed by 8 bases and the J gene end by 4 bases; junction bases not matched to a gene: 9. CDR3 nucleotide sequence: TGTGCCAGCTGCCCCAGGGGGCGTAGCACTGAAGCTTTCTTT. Translated: CASCPRGRSTEAFF.